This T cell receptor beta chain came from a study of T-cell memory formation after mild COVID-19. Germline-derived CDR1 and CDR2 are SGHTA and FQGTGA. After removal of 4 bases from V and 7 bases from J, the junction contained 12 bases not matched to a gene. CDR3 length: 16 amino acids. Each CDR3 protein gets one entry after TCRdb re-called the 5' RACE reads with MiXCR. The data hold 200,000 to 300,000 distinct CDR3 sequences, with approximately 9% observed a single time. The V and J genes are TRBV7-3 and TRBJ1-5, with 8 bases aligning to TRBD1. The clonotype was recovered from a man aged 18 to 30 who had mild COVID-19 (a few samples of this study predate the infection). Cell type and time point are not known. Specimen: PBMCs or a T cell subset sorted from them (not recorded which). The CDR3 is CASSYRDRSGSQPQHF. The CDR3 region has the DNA TGTGCCAGCAGCTACCGGGACAGGTCGGGTTCGCAGCCCCAGCATTTT.